This T cell receptor (beta chain) was identified during a study of OX40 agonist ivuxolimab in advanced cancers. Regarding the research as a whole: The costimulatory receptor OX40 (CD134) was targeted by ivuxolimab, a fully human IgG2 agonistic monoclonal antibody. Intravenous ivuxolimab was administered to patients every 2 weeks at six dose levels: 0.01, 0.1, 0.3, 1.5, 3 and 10 mg/kg. Of the approximately 50 dose-escalation patients, hepatocellular carcinoma was present in about 20, melanoma in approximately 15, renal cell carcinoma in 9 and head and neck cancer in 9. The dose-escalation cohort was roughly 83% male with a mean age of about 58 years, ranging from roughly 20 to 80. Patients were allowed to have had prior anti-PD-1, anti-PD-L1 or anti-CTLA-4 therapy, and around two fifths of the dose-escalation patients had been treated with checkpoint inhibitors. Partial responses were achieved by three dose-escalation patients, of whom one had hepatocellular carcinoma and two had cutaneous melanoma. The purpose of peripheral TCRbeta sequencing was to test whether ivuxolimab changed TCR sequence diversity and led to clonal T-cell expansion. The paper covers the monotherapy dose-escalation part of the phase I ivuxolimab trial, which included N of about 56 patients.

Germline trimming amounts to 1 base on V and 2 bases on J, with 3 as the count of junction bases outside the gene matches. From cysteine to phenylalanine, the CDR3 is 16 amino acids long. Only the CDR3 DNA stays, 48 bases, in frame from base 1. As encoded in the germline V gene (reference sequence), CDR1 is SGHNT while CDR2 is YYREEE. The trial excluded patients who had a history of autoimmune disease or were on systemic immunosuppression. In every dose cohort, peripheral blood was drawn for TCR sequencing at baseline, cycle 4 day 1, and cycle 7 day 1. Samples came from an open-label, multicenter, first-in-human phase I dose-escalation trial of ivuxolimab. Adults with locally advanced or metastatic head and neck squamous cell, hepatocellular, melanoma or renal cell carcinoma were enrolled in the trial. CD4+ and CD8+ T cells were sorted separately from peripheral blood before TCR sequencing. This clone was recorded a few times. Its antigen is unknown. One base away there is no much larger clone; base qualities are not given.

For sequencing of the TCRbeta CDR3 region, genomic DNA was extracted from the sorted cells. The immunoSEQ Assay was used to sequence the TCRbeta CDR3 regions. Here the immuneACCESS table is served through TCRdb, limited to in-frame sequences with V and J called. Missing clones are a known gap in these copies; in checked studies unresolved V genes cover under half, and the rest lacks a known reason. The sample includes about 57,000 clones, with about 80% observed a single time. The ten top clones hold roughly 5% of the sample. Study-wide findings and limitations: In the 0.1-3.0 mg/kg groups, partial responders were among the patients with the lowest normalized peripheral clonal expansion, particularly in CD8+ T cells. After ivuxolimab, more expanded clones were found on average in CD8+ T cells than in CD4+ T cells. At doses from 0.1 to 3.0 mg/kg, clonal expansion was seen in both CD4+ and CD8+ blood T cells between baseline and week 6. Which antigens the clonally expanded peripheral T cells were specific for was not determined. Low levels of normalized T-cell clonal expansion were also seen in some patients who did not respond.

The input for sequencing was CD4+ or CD8+ T cells sorted from blood, taken in a trial of the OX40 agonist ivuxolimab. This chain is built from TRBV5-4 and TRBJ2-2, and 9 bases in between align with TRBD1. This TCR was sampled from an adult with an advanced solid tumor such as melanoma, head and neck, liver or kidney cancer. CDR3 reads: CASSLPDRGNTGELFF. The sequenced DNA: TGTGCCAGCAGCTTGCCGGACAGGGGAAACACCGGGGAGCTGTTTTTT.